Reported below is one T cell receptor (beta chain). This sample is drawn from a study of T cell responses to AZD1222 COVID-19 vaccine. There are 19 residues in the CDR3. Repertoires were generated with immunoSEQ multiplex PCR, while TCRdb's copy carries only in-frame clones and drops some. This table has some 140,000 clones, approximately 92% appearing once. The material was peripheral blood, obtained on day 0 of AZD1222 vaccination. This receptor was obtained from an adult in good health. V is TRBV21-1 and J is TRBJ2-6; TRBD2, as called in the table, went unchecked against the DNA. TRBV21-1 is an annotated pseudogene. CDR3 residues: CASPVVASRPDPGANVLTF. The CDR3 nucleotides are TGTGCCAGCCCCGTCGTAGCGTCCCGTCCCGATCCTGGGGCCAACGTCCTGACTTTC.